This entry features one TCR beta chain sequence. V dropped 3 bases and J dropped 2 bases, with 21 bases sitting between them. CDR1 is KGHSH, CDR2 LQKENI, per germline. The CDR3 spans 18 residues. The entry originates in a study of blood T cell repertoires in COVID-19. Study-wide context: Whether acute or convalescent, the COVID-19 samples came from the United States, Italy and Spain. T cells, B-cell-depleted T cells, or PBMCs supplied cDNA or gDNA.

Original methodology: For nucleated cells, counts were estimated from reference gene primer amplification. Produced via immunoSEQ multiplex PCR; TCRdb's table is partial and in-frame only. V and J calls and clone size come straight from that table; D and trimming were deduced from the DNA. The sample lists about 180,000 clones, around 89% occurring once. The chain uses TRBV18 and TRBJ2-3, with TRBD2 as a possible D gene (5 bases). This TCR was sampled from a woman younger than 45 with acute or convalescent COVID-19. The material sequenced was peripheral blood. For the CDR3, the DNA is TGTGCCAGCTCACCCCCCACCCGGGCGGGCTTTTACACAGATACGCAGTATTTT. It translates to CASSPPTRAGFYTDTQYF.